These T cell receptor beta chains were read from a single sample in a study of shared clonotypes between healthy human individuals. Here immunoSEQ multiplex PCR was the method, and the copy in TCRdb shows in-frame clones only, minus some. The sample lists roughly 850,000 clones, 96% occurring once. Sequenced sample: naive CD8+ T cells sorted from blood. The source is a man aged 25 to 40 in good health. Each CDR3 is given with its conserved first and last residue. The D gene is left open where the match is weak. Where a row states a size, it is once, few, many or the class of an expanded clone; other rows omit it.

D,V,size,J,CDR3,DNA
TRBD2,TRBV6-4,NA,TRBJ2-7,CASSVVAGSYEQYF,TGTGCCAGCAGTGTGGTAGCGGGATCGTACGAGCAGTACTTC
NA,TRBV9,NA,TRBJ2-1,CASSEEVFSYNEQFF,TGTGCCAGCAGCGAGGAGGTCTTCTCCTACAATGAGCAGTTCTTC
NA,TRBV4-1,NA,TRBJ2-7,CASSLDTGYEQYF,TGCGCCAGCAGCTTAGATACGGGTTACGAGCAGTACTTC
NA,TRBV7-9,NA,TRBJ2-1,CASSYATGEQFF,TGTGCCAGCAGTTATGCGACAGGTGAGCAGTTCTTC
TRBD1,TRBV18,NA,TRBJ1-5,CASSLTIPDRGRSNQPQHF,TGTGCCAGCTCACTTACCATCCCGGACAGGGGGCGTAGCAATCAGCCCCAGCATTTT
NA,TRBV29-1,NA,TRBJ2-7,CSVEVDGNYEQYF,TGCAGCGTTGAAGTCGACGGTAACTACGAGCAGTACTTC
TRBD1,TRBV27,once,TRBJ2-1,CASRLYRGPNEQFF,TGTGCCAGCAGACTATACAGGGGGCCCAATGAGCAGTTCTTC
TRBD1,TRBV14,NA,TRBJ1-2,CASSQLHTGDYGYTF,TGTGCCAGCAGCCAACTCCATACAGGGGACTATGGCTACACCTTC
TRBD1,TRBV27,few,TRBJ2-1,CASSFGDRGAFEQFF,TGTGCCAGCAGTTTTGGGGACAGGGGAGCATTTGAGCAGTTCTTC
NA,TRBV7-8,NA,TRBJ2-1,CASSYTADEQFF,TGTGCCAGCAGCTACACTGCAGATGAGCAGTTCTTC
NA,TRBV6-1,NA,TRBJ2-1,CASSDLLANEQFF,TGTGCCAGCAGTGATTTACTAGCCAATGAGCAGTTCTTC
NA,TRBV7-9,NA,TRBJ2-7,CASSFSYEQYF,TGTGCCAGCAGCTTTAGCTACGAGCAGTACTTC
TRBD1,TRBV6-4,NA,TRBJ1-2,CASSPGTGINPLYGYTF,TGTGCCAGCAGCCCCGGGACAGGGATAAACCCACTATATGGCTACACCTTC
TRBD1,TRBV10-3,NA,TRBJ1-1,CAISDWDRTNTEAFF,TGTGCCATCAGTGATTGGGACAGGACGAACACTGAAGCTTTCTTT
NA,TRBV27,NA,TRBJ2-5,CASSTASQETQYF,TGTGCCTCCTCGACAGCTTCCCAAGAGACCCAGTACTTC
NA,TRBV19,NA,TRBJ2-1,CASSLRVDEQFF,TGTGCCAGTAGTTTAAGGGTGGATGAGCAGTTCTTC
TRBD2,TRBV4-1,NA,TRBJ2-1,CASSQGLAEVKNEQFF,TGCGCCAGCAGCCAAGGACTAGCGGAAGTCAAGAATGAGCAGTTCTTC
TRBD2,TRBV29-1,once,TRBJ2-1,CSVEGAGLADNEQFF,TGCAGCGTTGAAGGGGCGGGACTAGCGGACAATGAGCAGTTCTTC
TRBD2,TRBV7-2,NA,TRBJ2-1,CASSLVVLAGVDEQFF,TGTGCCAGCAGCTTAGTGGTACTAGCGGGAGTAGATGAGCAGTTCTTC
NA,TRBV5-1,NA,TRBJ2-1,CASSKGTGSYNEQFF,TGCGCCAGCAGCAAGGGGACTGGCTCCTACAATGAGCAGTTCTTC
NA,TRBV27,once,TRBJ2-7,CASNWGSDGEQYF,TGTGCCAGCAATTGGGGCTCGGATGGCGAGCAGTACTTC
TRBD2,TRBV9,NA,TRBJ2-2,CASSVSGAGVGTGELFF,TGTGCCAGCAGCGTAAGTGGAGCGGGAGTGGGTACCGGGGAGCTGTTTTTT
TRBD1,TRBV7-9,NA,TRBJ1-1,CASSSVDRGGNTEAFF,TGTGCCAGCAGCTCAGTCGACAGGGGTGGGAACACTGAAGCTTTCTTT
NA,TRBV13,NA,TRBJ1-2,CASSLGWLEKQTYGYTF,TGTGCCAGCAGCTTAGGATGGTTGGAGAAGCAAACCTATGGCTACACCTTC
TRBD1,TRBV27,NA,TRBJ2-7,CASSRQGFVYEQYF,TGTGCCAGCAGCCGACAGGGGTTCGTTTACGAGCAGTACTTC
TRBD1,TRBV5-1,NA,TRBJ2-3,CASSLTGGLLDTQYF,TGCGCCAGCAGCTTAACAGGGGGTTTGTTAGATACGCAGTATTTT
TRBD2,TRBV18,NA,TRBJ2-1,CASSKNGTSGKSYNEQFF,TGTGCCAGCTCAAAGAATGGGACTAGCGGGAAGTCCTACAATGAGCAGTTCTTC
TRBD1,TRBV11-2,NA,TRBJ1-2,CASTFGTGGFGYTF,TGTGCCAGCACATTCGGGACAGGGGGCTTTGGCTACACCTTC
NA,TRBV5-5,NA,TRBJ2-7,CASSYEDRSSYEQYF,TGTGCCAGCAGCTACGAAGACAGGAGCTCCTACGAGCAGTACTTC
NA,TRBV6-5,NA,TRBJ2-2,CASRKRATGELFF,TGTGCCAGCCGAAAACGGGCAACCGGGGAGCTGTTTTTT
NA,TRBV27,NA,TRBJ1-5,CASSLWSNQPQHF,TGTGCCAGCAGTTTGTGGAGCAATCAGCCCCAGCATTTT
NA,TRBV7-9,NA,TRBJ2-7,CASSSPEADAYEQYF,TGTGCCAGCAGCTCCCCGGAGGCCGATGCCTACGAGCAGTACTTC
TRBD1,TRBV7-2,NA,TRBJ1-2,CASSLEGDSFPGGYTF,TGTGCCAGCAGCTTAGAGGGGGACAGCTTTCCCGGTGGCTACACCTTC
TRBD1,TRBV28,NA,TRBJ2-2,CASTTERQGATGELFF,TGTGCCAGCACCACAGAGAGACAGGGAGCGACCGGGGAGCTGTTTTTT
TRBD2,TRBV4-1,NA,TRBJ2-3,CASSQGIAGGPKDTQYF,TGCGCCAGCAGCCAAGGCATAGCGGGAGGGCCTAAAGATACGCAGTATTTT
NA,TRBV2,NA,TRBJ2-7,CASTDRAYEQYF,TGTGCCAGCACAGACAGAGCCTACGAGCAGTACTTC
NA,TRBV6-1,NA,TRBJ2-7,CASSEVKGNSYEQYF,TGTGCCAGCAGTGAAGTAAAGGGTAACTCCTACGAGCAGTACTTC
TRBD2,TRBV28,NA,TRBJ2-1,CASSPPWWGTSATSGYNEQFF,TGTGCCAGCAGTCCCCCTTGGTGGGGGACTAGCGCTACCTCAGGGTACAATGAGCAGTTCTTC
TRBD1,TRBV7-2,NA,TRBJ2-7,CASRPGTGNEQYF,TGTGCCAGCAGACCCGGGACAGGGAACGAGCAGTACTTC
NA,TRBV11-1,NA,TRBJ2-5,CASTETGLRNQETQYF,TGTGCCAGCACCGAGACTGGGTTGAGGAACCAAGAGACCCAGTACTTC
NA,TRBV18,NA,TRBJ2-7,CASSPEDSTYEQYF,TGTGCCAGCTCACCCGAGGACTCGACCTACGAGCAGTACTTC
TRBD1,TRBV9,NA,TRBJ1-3,CASSFHPGQPGNTIYF,TGTGCCAGCAGCTTCCATCCGGGACAGCCTGGAAACACCATATATTTT
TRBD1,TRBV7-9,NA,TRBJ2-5,CASSLRPGQGQETQYF,TGTGCCAGCAGCTTGAGACCCGGACAGGGCCAAGAGACCCAGTACTTC
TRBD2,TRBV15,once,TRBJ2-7,CATSRSHPLLAGGLLREQYF,TGTGCCACCAGCAGATCACACCCCCTACTAGCGGGAGGGCTACTCCGCGAGCAGTACTTC
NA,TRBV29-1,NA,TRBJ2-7,CSAAGPISYEQYF,TGCAGCGCCGCGGGTCCGATCTCCTACGAGCAGTACTTC
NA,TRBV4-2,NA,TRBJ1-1,CASSQDWSNTEAFF,TGTGCCAGCAGCCAAGATTGGAGCAACACTGAAGCTTTCTTT
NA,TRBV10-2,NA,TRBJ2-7,CASSELSGAYEQYF,TGCGCCAGCAGTGAACTCAGTGGGGCCTACGAGCAGTACTTC
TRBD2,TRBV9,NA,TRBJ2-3,CASSVGTSGSTDTQYF,TGTGCCAGCAGCGTAGGGACTAGCGGGAGTACAGATACGCAGTATTTT
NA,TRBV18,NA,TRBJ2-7,CASSLRGADYEQYF,TGTGCCAGCTCACTCAGGGGGGCTGACTACGAGCAGTACTTC
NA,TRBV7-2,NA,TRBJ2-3,CASSLVGPDTQYF,TGTGCCAGCAGCTTAGTGGGGCCAGATACGCAGTATTTT
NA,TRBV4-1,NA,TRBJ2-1,CASSQDIGGANEQFF,TGCGCCAGCAGCCAAGATATTGGGGGCGCGAATGAGCAGTTCTTC
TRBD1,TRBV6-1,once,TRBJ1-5,CASTGGQPTYQPQHF,TGTGCCAGCACGGGGGGACAGCCGACTTATCAGCCCCAGCATTTT
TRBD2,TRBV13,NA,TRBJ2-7,CASSSNSGRGEQYF,TGTGCCAGCAGCTCGAATAGCGGGAGAGGTGAGCAGTACTTC
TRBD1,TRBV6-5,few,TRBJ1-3,CATRTGGYTIYF,TGTGCCACCCGGACAGGCGGCTACACCATATATTTT
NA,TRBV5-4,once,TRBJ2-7,CASSPESEDYEQYF,TGTGCCAGCAGTCCGGAGTCAGAAGATTACGAGCAGTACTTC
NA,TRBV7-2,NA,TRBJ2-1,CASSLAGGAGHYNEQFF,TGTGCCAGCAGCTTAGCGGGCGGGGCCGGGCACTACAATGAGCAGTTCTTC
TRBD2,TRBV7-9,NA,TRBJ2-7,CASSLAGSGYSYEQYF,TGTGCCAGCAGCTTAGCGGGTAGCGGGTACTCCTACGAGCAGTACTTC